The clone carrying this T cell receptor (beta chain) was recorded a few times. MiXCR, run by TCRdb on the 5' RACE reads, gives a single entry per CDR3 protein. The sample has about 300,000 distinct CDR3 sequences; around an eighth are singletons. This sample is drawn from a study of identical twins. The CDR3 contains 11 residues. CDR1 is DFQATT and CDR2 is SNEGSKA in the germline V gene (reference sequence). The ends were cut back, 5 bases at V and 10 bases at J, with 12 bases in the middle. The sample was also linked to a second study, of yellow fever vaccine responses in identical twins.

V and J are TRBV20-1 and TRBJ2-1; D unclear. The clonotype was recovered from a woman between 18 and 30 years old in good health. Sample: CD8+ T cells sorted from blood. CDR3 in amino acids: CSAQSVGEQFF. For the CDR3, the DNA is TGCAGTGCTCAAAGCGTCGGCGAGCAGTTCTTC.